The 16 T cell receptor beta chains presented below share a single source sample, sequenced in a study of patients and donors after allogeneic stem cell transplantation. TCRdb ran MiXCR on the RT-PCR reads and lists one entry per CDR3 protein. Of 1,500 to 2,000 distinct CDR3 sequences in the sample, approximately 4.8% are singletons; the top ten hold roughly 29%. Input material: blood, either unsorted or a sorted T cell fraction (not recorded which). The receptors stem from a human donor who was either an allogeneic HSCT recipient or a stem cell or donor lymphocyte infusion donor (not recorded which). It is not recorded whose cells these are; they may come from a transplant donor.

This clonotype qualifies as medium-sized. The chain has TRBV7-2 and TRBJ1-1; 7 bases agree with TRBD1. Germline trimming cut 4 bases from V and 1 base from J; bases unmatched to any gene: 9. This CDR3 is built from 16 residues. Germline V gene sequence: CDR1 SGHTA, CDR2 FQGNSA. CDR3 amino acids: CASSSDSGTENTEAFF. The CDR3 DNA reads as TGTGCCAGCAGCTCCGATTCCGGGACAGAGAACACTGAAGCTTTCTTT.

This clonotype is judged medium-sized (0.01 to 0.1%). V gene TRBV10-3 combines with J gene TRBJ2-7; 12 nucleotides align to TRBD2. After removal of 10 bases from V and 7 bases from J, the junction contained 2 bases not matched to a gene. The CDR3 covers 11 residues. Germline V gene data show CDR1 as ENHRY and CDR2 as SYGVKD. CDR3 nucleotides: TGTGCCACGACTAGCGGGAGAGAGCAGTACTTC. Encoded protein: CATTSGREQYF.

By sample share, this clonotype is medium-sized (0.01 to 0.1%). The chain carries TRBV7-2 and TRBJ1-6, with D possibly TRBD1 on 5 matching bases. Looked up from germline, CDR1 is SGHTA and CDR2 is FQGNSA. The V gene lost 4 bases and the J gene lost 2 bases, with 12 bases spanning the gap. The CDR3 runs 16 residues. CDR3 nucleotides: TGTGCCAGCAGCTCCTTTGGGGACCCCTATAATTCACCCCTCCACTTT. It yields the protein CASSSFGDPYNSPLHF.

Comment on this clonotype: A much larger clone sits a single nucleotide away, making a read error possible. The rearrangement joins TRBV6-1 to TRBJ2-3; D is undetermined. The CDR3 runs to 13 residues. Germline V lookup: CDR1 MNHNS, CDR2 SASEGT. The CDR3 here is CAISEQNTDTQYF. The CDR3 DNA follows: TGTGCCATCAGTGAACAGAACACAGATACGCAGTATTTT.

The sample holds a few counts of this clonotype. The V gene is TRBV5-1, the J gene TRBJ2-7; perhaps TRBD2 as D (6 bases). The CDR3 runs to 12 residues. Trimming pared 5 bases from V and 3 bases from J, leaving 9 bases between. Germline V gene lookup returns CDR1 SGHRS and CDR2 YFSETQ. The CDR3 region is CASSARDYEQYF. The CDR3 nucleotides read TGCGCCAGCAGTGCGCGGGACTACGAGCAGTACTTC.

This clonotype was counted only a few times. This chain connects TRBV7-9 to TRBJ1-3; no clear D. Trimming took 2 bases from V and 4 from J, leaving 9 bases between them. From germline, CDR1 is SEHNR and CDR2 FQNEAQ (reference sequence). This CDR3 has 14 residues. The CDR3 reads CASSLLGSGNTIYF. In DNA, the CDR3 is TGTGCCAGCAGCTTACTGGGATCAGGAAACACCATATATTTT.

This clonotype was recorded a few times. This chain links TRBV5-1 with TRBJ2-2; the D gene is possibly TRBD1 (6 bases). The CDR3 spans 16 residues. Germline V gene lookup returns CDR1 SGHRS and CDR2 YFSETQ. V gave up 2 bases and J gave up 1 base, with 12 bases separating them. The CDR3 protein is CASSLRDIGNTGELFF. CDR3 coding DNA: TGCGCCAGCAGCTTAAGGGACATAGGGAACACCGGGGAGCTGTTTTTT.

In its sample, this clonotype was seen a few times. This rearrangement joins TRBV5-1 to TRBJ1-5; possibly TRBD1 for D (5 bases). The V gene lost 0 bases and the J gene lost 7 bases, with 11 bases spanning the gap. CDR3 length: 14 amino acids. Germline values: CDR1 SGHRS, CDR2 YFSETQ. The CDR3, as DNA: TGCGCCAGCAGCTTGGCGCAGGGCGAACAGCCCCAGCATTTT. Protein sequence: CASSLAQGEQPQHF. The variable domain in full, with the rest retrieved from reference TRBV5-1 and TRBJ1-5, is KAGVTQTPRYLIKTRGQQVTLSCSPISGHRSVSWYQQTPGQGLQFLFEYFSETQRNKGNFPGRFSGRQFSNSRSEMNVSTLELGDSALYLCASSLAQGEQPQHFGDGTRLSIL.

By share of the sample, this clonotype is medium-sized (0.01 to 0.1%). The V and J genes are TRBV7-9 and TRBJ2-2, with 9 bases aligning to TRBD1. The CDR3 extends over 13 amino acids. V shed 5 bases and J 6 bases; nucleotides not matched to a gene: 1. Germline V gene sequence: CDR1 SEHNR, CDR2 FQNEAQ (reference sequence). CDR3 nucleotide sequence: TGTGCCAGCAGCAGGACAGGGGCCGGGGAGCTGTTTTTT. This gives the protein CASSRTGAGELFF. The full variable domain, rest sourced from reference TRBV7-9 and TRBJ2-2, is DTGVSQNPRHKITKRGQNVTFRCDPISEHNRLYWYRQTLGQGPEFLTYFQNEAQLEKSRLLSDRFSAERPKGSFSTLEIQRTEQGDSAMYLCASSRTGAGELFFGEGSRLTVL.

This clonotype was seen a few times. V usage is TRBV3-1 and J usage is TRBJ2-7; 8 bases are shared with TRBD2. Germline values: CDR1 LGHDT, CDR2 YNNKEL (reference sequence). V lost 0 bases, J lost 5 bases, and 9 bases stayed unmatched. This CDR3 is built from 16 residues. This chain's CDR3 is CASSQDRSGSLNEQYF. CDR3 DNA sequence: TGTGCCAGCAGCCAAGATAGGAGCGGGAGTTTGAACGAGCAGTACTTC.

This clonotype is medium-sized. V gene TRBV5-5 combines with J gene TRBJ2-2; 8 positions agree with TRBD2. Per the germline V gene, CDR1 is SGHKS and CDR2 is YYEKEE (reference sequence). The CDR3 is made up of 16 amino acids. Germline trimming cut 2 bases from V and 2 bases from J; bases unmatched to any gene: 5. The CDR3 DNA sequence: TGTGCCAGCAGCTTATTAGCGGGAAGTAACACCGGGGAGCTGTTTTTT. It translates to CASSLLAGSNTGELFF.

This clonotype appeared a few times. The chain has TRBV15 and TRBJ1-6; D remains unclear. The germline gives CDR1 LNHNV, CDR2 YYDKDF (reference sequence). The CDR3 has 13 amino acids. V shed 3 bases and J shed 7 bases, with 7 bases lying between them. The CDR3 nucleotides are TGTGCCACCAGCAGGGGTAACAATTCACCCCTCCACTTT. Its protein product is CATSRGNNSPLHF. Combining the CDR3 with reference TRBV15 and TRBJ1-6 gives the whole variable domain DAMVIQNPRYQVTQFGKPVTLSCSQTLNHNVMYWYQQKSSQAPKLLFHYYDKDFNNEADTPDNFQSRRPNTSFCFLDIRSPGLGDTAMYLCATSRGNNSPLHFGNGTRLTVT.

This clonotype was counted only a few times. The rearrangement joins TRBV24-1 to TRBJ2-2; D is possibly TRBD1 (5 bases). With 7 bases removed from V and 4 bases from J, the gap between germline ends came to 12 bases. From germline, CDR1 is KGHDR and CDR2 SFDVKD. The CDR3 extends over 14 amino acids. DNA of the CDR3: TGTGCCACCAGCCTGACAGCTACCACCGGGGAGCTGTTTTTT. It translates to CATSLTATTGELFF.

By sample share, this clonotype is medium-sized (0.01 to 0.1%). This chain's CDR3 is CASSLKAGGVNEQFF. DNA of the CDR3: TGTGCCAGCAGCTTAAAAGCGGGAGGAGTCAATGAGCAGTTCTTC. The chain couples TRBV11-2 to TRBJ2-1; 9 nucleotides line up with TRBD2. The CDR3 spans 15 residues. The germline CDR1 and CDR2 sequences are SGHAT and FQNNGV. V was pared by 2 bases and J by 6 bases, with 5 bases of the junction left unmatched.

The V gene is TRBV12-3 or TRBV12-4, the J gene TRBJ1-1; 8 nucleotides match TRBD1. Trimming cost V 3 bases and J 4 bases; bases outside gene matches: 7. The CDR3 loop spans 15 amino acids. CDR3 nucleotides: TGTGCCAGCAGTTTGGGGACAGGTGGGAGCACTGAAGCTTTCTTT. Translated: CASSLGTGGSTEAFF.

By sample share, this clonotype is medium-sized. V usage is TRBV7-9 and J usage is TRBJ2-7; D is ambiguous. The CDR3 contains 14 residues. Trimming left V 1 base short and J 0 bases short, with 7 bases between. The germline V gene encodes CDR1 SEHNR and CDR2 FQNEAQ (reference sequence). The CDR3 sequence is CASSLGQNSYEQYF. The CDR3 region has the DNA TGTGCCAGCAGCTTAGGTCAGAACTCCTACGAGCAGTACTTC.